This record concerns one T cell receptor beta chain sequence. The antigen remains undetermined. This sample was included in a study of a mutant IDH1 vaccine in newly diagnosed glioma. Whole-study context: Treated patients were roughly 62% male, about 38% female, mean age approximately 41 years. Standard pretreatment was either radiotherapy, temozolomide, or, for most, radiochemotherapy with temozolomide.

Using immunoSEQ multiplex PCR, the repertoire was profiled, and TCRdb retains in-frame clones only, with some absent. The profile shows about 48,000 clones, 70% to 85% of them singletons. The time point denotes: week 35, safety follow-up. Mutant IDH1 20-mer peptide, at 300 ug, made up each vaccine dose, with topical imiquimod. Germline assignment: CDR1 KGHSH and CDR2 LQKENI. Trimming left V 7 bases short and J 7 bases short, with 16 bases between. The CDR3 has 13 amino acids. Here the sequenced sample was PBMCs, taken from a glioma patient whose treatment included an IDH1 peptide vaccine. This TCR derives from a man aged 40-50 years with glioma. This chain connects TRBV18 to TRBJ1-1; D may be TRBD1 (5 bases). The CDR3 DNA reads TGTGCCAGCTTCGCTGGGGGTACGGGTGAAGCTTTCTTT. This sequence encodes CASFAGGTGEAFF.